A single sample is the source of the 31 T cell receptor beta chains below, sequenced in a study of early T cells in non-severe SARS-CoV-2 infection. TCRdb ran MiXCR on the 5' RACE reads and lists one entry per CDR3 protein. The sample holds about 45,000 distinct CDR3 sequences; 11% are singletons and the top ten take 20% to 25%. Material for sequencing was whole blood. The source of these receptors is an adult who was a healthcare worker with PCR-confirmed SARS-CoV-2 infection or an uninfected control (not recorded which).

V is TRBV28 and J is TRBJ2-7; 11 nucleotides match TRBD2. J gave up 5 bases and V 5 bases, and 5 bases lay outside the gene matches. The CDR3 is 14 residues long. Germline CDR1 reads MDHEN; CDR2 reads SYDVKM. In nucleotides, the CDR3 is TGTGCCAGCAGTGCGCCGGGACTAGCGGACGAGCAGTACTTC. Translating gives CASSAPGLADEQYF.

In its sample, this clonotype was seen many times. J is TRBJ2-5 and V is TRBV10-3; the match to TRBD2 covers 9 bases. This CDR3 region has 14 residues. The V gene end was trimmed by 5 bases and the J gene end by 3 bases; junction bases not matched to a gene: 4. Germline V CDR1 and CDR2: ENHRY, SYGVKD. The CDR3 region has the DNA TGTGCCATCAGTCGAGCGGGAGGAGAAGAGACCCAGTACTTC. It is translated as CAISRAGGEETQYF.

This clonotype was observed at least ten times. The CDR3, as DNA: TGTGCCAGCAGCCTTAGGCGGGATTCCGGGGAGCTGTTTTTT. It is translated as CASSLRRDSGELFF. The chain uses TRBV28 and TRBJ2-2; D might be TRBD2 (6 bases). The CDR3 is 14 residues long. Trimming removed 6 bases from V and 6 bases from J, with 14 bases in between. The germline V gene has CDR1 MDHEN and CDR2 SYDVKM.

The sample holds many counts of this clonotype. The chain couples TRBV5-1 to TRBJ1-2; D call uncertain. Germline loops: CDR1 SGHRS, CDR2 YFSETQ. The CDR3 loop spans 13 amino acids. V lost 0 bases and J lost 6, with 9 bases in between. The CDR3 is CASSLAHINGYTF. CDR3 bases: TGCGCCAGCAGCTTGGCCCACATAAATGGCTACACCTTC.

Ten or more counts support this clonotype. The V and J genes are TRBV7-6 and TRBJ2-1, with 7 bases fitting TRBD2. V trimming: 1 base; J trimming: 6 bases; junction bases outside the gene matches: 6. There are 15 residues in the CDR3. Germline V gene data show CDR1 as SGHVS and CDR2 as FNYEAQ. CDR3 in DNA: TGTGCCAGCAGCTTAGTTGGTGGGGGGGTCAATGAGCAGTTCTTC. Translating it yields CASSLVGGGVNEQFF.

Comments on this clonotype: Mismatch with germline at one junction end may stem from a read error. The chain carries TRBV28 and TRBJ2-4; 7 nucleotides align to TRBD1. The CDR3 is 13 residues long. CDR1 and CDR2 from the germline V gene are MDHEN and SYDVKM. The CDR3 here is CASRAGGRNVQYF. CDR3 in DNA: TGTGCCAGCCGCGCAGGGGGTAGAAACGTTCAGTACTTC.

This clonotype was detected many times. The chain couples TRBV7-6 to TRBJ2-2; a possible D gene is TRBD1 (6 bases). V lost 2 bases, J lost 4 bases, and 11 bases lay in between. This CDR3 contains 15 residues. Germline V gives CDR1 SGHVS, CDR2 FNYEAQ. CDR3: CASSLSPGATGELFF. The CDR3 DNA reads TGTGCCAGCAGCTTAAGCCCAGGGGCCACCGGGGAGCTGTTTTTT.

This clonotype was counted a few times. V and J are TRBV7-6 and TRBJ2-5; D may be TRBD2 (5 bases). This CDR3 is built from 15 residues. With 5 bases removed from V and 2 bases from J, the gap between germline ends came to 15 bases. Germline loops: CDR1 SGHVS, CDR2 FNYEAQ. CDR3 sequence: CASSQAAGAQETQYF. DNA of the CDR3: TGTGCCAGCAGCCAAGCGGCAGGAGCTCAAGAGACCCAGTACTTC. Supplemented by reference TRBV7-6 and TRBJ2-5, the full variable domain reads GAGVSQSPRYKVTKRGQDVALRCDPISGHVSLYWYRQALGQGPEFLTYFNYEAQQDKSGLPNDRFSAERPEGSISTLTIQRTEQRDSAMYRCASSQAAGAQETQYFGPGTRLLVL.

This clonotype was picked up many times. J is TRBJ2-1 and V is TRBV20-1; D is undetermined. V was trimmed by 3 bases and J by 6 bases, leaving 18 bases between them. This CDR3 has 15 residues. Per the germline V gene, CDR1 is DFQATT and CDR2 is SNEGSKA (reference sequence). The CDR3 DNA reads TGCAGTGCTAGGTCCCCCTGGAGTAGTTTCAATGAGCAGTTCTTC. Translation: CSARSPWSSFNEQFF.

The chain uses TRBV28 and TRBJ2-7; D is unclear. The CDR3 consists of 12 residues. Germline values: CDR1 MDHEN, CDR2 SYDVKM. Trimming cost V 11 bases and J 0 bases, with 11 bases left between them. CDR3 sequence (DNA): TGTGCCTGGGCCGGAACCTCCTACGAGCAGTACTTC. Protein sequence: CAWAGTSYEQYF.

In this sample, this clonotype turned up many times. The chain links TRBV28 to TRBJ2-5, with 8 bases aligning to TRBD2. This CDR3 spans 15 amino acids. After removal of 2 bases from V and 5 bases from J, the junction contained 7 bases not matched to a gene. Looked up from germline, CDR1 is MDHEN and CDR2 is SYDVKM. CDR3 nucleotides: TGTGCCAGCAGTTTACCAGCGGGAGATCGGGAGACCCAGTACTTC. This codes for CASSLPAGDRETQYF.

This clonotype was recorded many times. The chain joins TRBV5-5 to TRBJ2-3; 10 bases agree with TRBD2. Trimming at V came to 0 bases and at J to 9 bases, leaving 7 bases not matched to a gene. CDR1 and CDR2 (germline): SGHKS, YYEKEE (reference sequence). There are 15 residues in the CDR3. The CDR3 DNA sequence: TGTGCCAGCAGCTTGGTAGCGGGAGGATCGGGGACGCAGTATTTT. It translates to CASSLVAGGSGTQYF.

This clonotype has at least ten counts. V usage is TRBV28 and J usage is TRBJ2-7; 8 bases align to TRBD1. The CDR3 is 16 residues long. Germline loops: CDR1 MDHEN, CDR2 SYDVKM. V was clipped by 6 bases and J by 3 bases; unmatched bases: 13. CDR3 sequence reads: CASSLRAGTGSYEQYF. The CDR3 DNA reads as TGTGCCAGCAGCCTGCGTGCCGGGACAGGAAGCTACGAGCAGTACTTC. Complete variable domain (other parts from reference TRBV28 and TRBJ2-7): DVKVTQSSRYLVKRTGEKVFLECVQDMDHENMFWYRQDPGLGLRLIYFSYDVKMKEKGDIPEGYSVSREKKERFSLILESASTNQTSMYLCASSLRAGTGSYEQYFGPGTRLTVT.

There are many counts of this clonotype. Here the CDR3 DNA reads TGTGCCAGCAGTTCTTATACAGCTAATACCCAGGCCCAGTACTTC. Protein product: CASSSYTANTQAQYF. The rearrangement uses TRBV12-3 or TRBV12-4 and TRBJ2-5; no reliable D call. This CDR3 region has 15 residues. V lost 4 bases and J lost 9, with 21 bases in between.

A few counts support this clonotype. The chain recombines TRBV11-2 with TRBJ2-7; no definite D call. Germline V gene data show CDR1 as SGHAT and CDR2 as FQNNGV. The V and J ends lost 1 base and 3 bases respectively, with 4 bases between them. This CDR3 spans 12 amino acids. CDR3 amino acids: CASSLVHYEQYF. The CDR3 DNA is TGTGCCAGCAGCTTAGTCCACTACGAGCAGTACTTC.

Many counts were recorded for this clonotype. This chain uses TRBV3-1 with TRBJ2-7, with 10 bases fitting TRBD1. There are 13 residues in the CDR3. J gave up 6 bases and V 4 bases, and 3 bases lay outside the gene matches. The V gene's germline CDR1 is LGHDT and CDR2 YNNKEL (reference sequence). The CDR3, as DNA: TGTGCCAGCAGCCGACAGGGGGCAGCCGAGCAGTACTTC. It encodes CASSRQGAAEQYF.

This clonotype was recorded at least ten times. The chain has TRBV19 and TRBJ2-5; D tentatively reads TRBD1 or TRBD2 (5 bases each). Germline-derived CDR1 and CDR2 are LNHDA and SQIVND (reference sequence). V was clipped by 5 bases and J by 1 base, with 14 bases between them. This CDR3 comprises 15 residues. The CDR3 spells CASSPQLGVQETQYF. As DNA, the CDR3 is TGTGCCAGTAGTCCCCAGTTGGGGGTCCAAGAGACCCAGTACTTC.

This clonotype appeared many times. The rearrangement links TRBV27 to TRBJ2-1, with 12 bases matching TRBD2. J gave up 7 bases and V 10 bases, and 8 bases lay outside the gene matches. Germline lookup yields CDR1 MNHEY and CDR2 SMNVEV (reference sequence). This CDR3 comprises 14 residues. CDR3 region: CAIATSGRGNEQFF. The CDR3 nucleotides read TGTGCCATCGCGACTAGCGGGAGAGGGAATGAGCAGTTCTTC.

This clonotype was observed a handful of times. The genes are TRBV5-6 and TRBJ2-5, with D possibly matching TRBD2 (5 bases). V shed 3 bases and J shed 3 bases, with 12 bases lying between them. Germline lookup yields CDR1 SGHDT and CDR2 YYEEEE. The CDR3 covers 14 residues. The CDR3: CASSSHPLEETQYF. The CDR3 region has the DNA TGTGCCAGCAGCTCCCACCCACTAGAAGAGACCCAGTACTTC.

The CDR3 DNA reads as TGTGCCTGGAGCACGGTCGGACAGGGGGCTGGCGAGCAGTACTTC. Its translation is CAWSTVGQGAGEQYF. The genes are TRBV30 and TRBJ2-7, with 11 positions matching TRBD1. There are 15 residues in the CDR3. Per the germline V gene, CDR1 is GTSNPN and CDR2 is SVGIG (reference sequence). V shed 3 bases, J shed 6 bases, and the junction held 10 bases outside the gene matches.

This clonotype came up a few times. The chain joins TRBV28 to TRBJ2-7, with TRBD2 matching 11 bases. The CDR3 is 14 amino acids. The germline CDR1 and CDR2 sequences are MDHEN and SYDVKM. The ends lost 4 bases at V and 6 bases at J; junction bases unmatched: 5. This CDR3 reads CASSSGTSGGEQYF. In nucleotides, the CDR3 is TGTGCCAGCAGTTCAGGGACTAGCGGTGGCGAGCAGTACTTC.

The rearrangement uses TRBV4-1 and TRBJ2-5; the D is unclear. There are 14 residues in the CDR3. Trimming took 1 base from V and 5 from J, leaving 11 bases between them. The germline V gene encodes CDR1 MGHRA and CDR2 YSYEKL. The chain's CDR3 is CASSQGEIRETQYF. For the CDR3, the DNA is TGCGCCAGCAGCCAAGGGGAAATCAGGGAGACCCAGTACTTC.

In this sample, this clonotype turned up a few times. The chain recombines TRBV14 with TRBJ2-7, with 8 nucleotides matching TRBD1. V lost 3 bases to trimming and J lost 7 bases; unmatched junction nucleotides: 8. The CDR3 extends over 14 amino acids. Germline V gene lookup returns CDR1 SGHDN and CDR2 FVKESK. The CDR3 DNA reads as TGTGCCAGCAGCCACCCCGGACAGGGAAAGGAGCAGTACTTC. Translated, it gives CASSHPGQGKEQYF.

This chain connects TRBV29-1 to TRBJ1-1; the D gene is possibly TRBD1 (5 bases). V dropped 3 bases and J dropped 6 bases, with 11 bases sitting between them. CDR3 length: 12 amino acids. Looked up from germline, CDR1 is SQVTM and CDR2 is ANQGSEA. As DNA, the CDR3 is TGCAGCGTTGAGGGGGGGATCGCTGAAGCTTTCTTT. Translating it yields CSVEGGIAEAFF.

The rearrangement links TRBV20-1 to TRBJ2-7; 8 bases fit TRBD1. V shed 4 bases, J shed 3 bases, and the junction held 5 bases outside the gene matches. Germline loops: CDR1 DFQATT, CDR2 SNEGSKA (reference sequence). The length of the CDR3 is 13 residues. The CDR3: CSATTGGSYEQYF. Here the CDR3 DNA reads TGCAGTGCTACAACAGGGGGAAGCTACGAGCAGTACTTC.

This clonotype appeared a few times. V and J are TRBV7-2 and TRBJ2-3; 14 nucleotides align to TRBD2. Germline CDR1 is SGHTA and CDR2 is FQGNSA. With V trimmed by 1 base and J by 6 bases, 6 bases remained unmatched. This CDR3 has 17 residues. The CDR3 nucleotides read TGTGCCAGCAGCTTAGGGGGACTAGCGGGAGCGGGCGATACGCAGTATTTT. It codes for CASSLGGLAGAGDTQYF.

This clonotype was seen a handful of times. V gene TRBV28 combines with J gene TRBJ1-2; 7 nucleotides agree with TRBD1. Trimming cost V 3 bases and J 6 bases; bases outside gene matches: 4. The CDR3 runs 13 residues. The V gene's germline CDR1 is MDHEN and CDR2 SYDVKM. In DNA form, the CDR3 reads TGTGCCAGCAGTTTGACAGGGAGGGATGGCTACACCTTC. Translation gives CASSLTGRDGYTF.

This clonotype was found many times. The CDR3 loop reads CSAAPGTGQETQYF. DNA for the CDR3: TGCAGTGCTGCCCCGGGGACAGGTCAAGAGACCCAGTACTTC. The chain carries TRBV20-1 and TRBJ2-5; 8 bases line up with TRBD1. The CDR3 has 14 residues. The V gene's germline CDR1 is DFQATT and CDR2 SNEGSKA (reference sequence). The V and J ends lost 5 bases and 2 bases, in that order; junction bases with no gene match: 7.

This clonotype has ten or more counts. The chain is built from TRBV2 and TRBJ2-7; TRBD1 aligns across 8 bases. The germline V gene encodes CDR1 SNHLY and CDR2 FYNNEI. The J segment lost 3 bases and the V segment lost 2 bases, leaving 3 bases of the junction unmatched. This CDR3 spans 14 amino acids. For the CDR3, the DNA is TGTGCCAGCAGTGAACAGGGGGCTATCTACGAGCAGTACTTC. Translated: CASSEQGAIYEQYF.

Many counts were recorded for this clonotype. The rearrangement joins TRBV7-2 to TRBJ2-5; no reliable D call. V gave up 4 bases and J gave up 2 bases, with 11 bases separating them. The CDR3 spans 14 residues. The germline V gene encodes CDR1 SGHTA and CDR2 FQGNSA. Written as DNA, the CDR3 is TGTGCCAGCAGCTCCTTTGGAAGACAAGAGACCCAGTACTTC. Translating it yields CASSSFGRQETQYF.

The table lists this clonotype with many counts. This chain links TRBV6-2 or TRBV6-3 with TRBJ1-1; no reliable D call. Germline V gene sequence: CDR1 MNHEY, CDR2 SVGEGT. CDR3 length: 12 amino acids. Deletions cut 2 bases from V and 7 bases from J, with 8 bases between. The CDR3 is CASSYTGVEAFF. DNA of the CDR3: TGTGCCAGCAGTTACACTGGGGTTGAAGCTTTCTTT.